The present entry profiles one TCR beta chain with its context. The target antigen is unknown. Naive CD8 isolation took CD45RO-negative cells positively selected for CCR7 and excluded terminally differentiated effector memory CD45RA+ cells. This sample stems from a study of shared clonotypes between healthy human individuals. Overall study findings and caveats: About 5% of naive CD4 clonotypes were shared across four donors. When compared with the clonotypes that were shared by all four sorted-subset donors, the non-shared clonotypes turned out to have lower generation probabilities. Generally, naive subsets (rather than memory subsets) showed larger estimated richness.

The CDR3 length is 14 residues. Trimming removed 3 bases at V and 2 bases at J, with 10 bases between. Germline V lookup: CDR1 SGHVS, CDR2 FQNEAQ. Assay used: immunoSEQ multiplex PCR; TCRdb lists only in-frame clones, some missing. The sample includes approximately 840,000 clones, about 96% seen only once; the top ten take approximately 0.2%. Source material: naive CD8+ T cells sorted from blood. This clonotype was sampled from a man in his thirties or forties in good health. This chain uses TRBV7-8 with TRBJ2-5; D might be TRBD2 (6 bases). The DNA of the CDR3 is TGTGCCAGCAGCTTCCGGACTATACAAGAGACCCAGTACTTC. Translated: CASSFRTIQETQYF.